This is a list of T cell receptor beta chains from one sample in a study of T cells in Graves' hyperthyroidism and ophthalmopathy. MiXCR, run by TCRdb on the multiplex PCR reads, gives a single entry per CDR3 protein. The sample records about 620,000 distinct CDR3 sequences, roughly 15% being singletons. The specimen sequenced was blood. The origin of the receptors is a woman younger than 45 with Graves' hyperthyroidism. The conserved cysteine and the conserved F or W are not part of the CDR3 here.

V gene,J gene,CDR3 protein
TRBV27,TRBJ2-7,ASSFDRGGEQY
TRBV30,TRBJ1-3,AWSDEGNTIY
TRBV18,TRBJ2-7,ASSPSGQTYEQY
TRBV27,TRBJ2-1,ASSLSIGYEQF
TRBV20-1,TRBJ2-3,SARPGLAEDTQY
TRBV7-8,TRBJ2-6,ASSFTQAGANVLT
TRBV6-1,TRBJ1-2,ASSPGQGDRVGYT
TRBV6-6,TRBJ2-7,ASSYSMRDSISYEQY
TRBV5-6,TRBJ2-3,ASSRGTSDTQY
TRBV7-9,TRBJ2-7,ASSSFRDGNEQY
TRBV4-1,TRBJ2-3,ASSQDHNTDTQY
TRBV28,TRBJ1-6,ASSLPSSYNSPLH
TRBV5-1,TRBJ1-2,ASSLVGQEEFGYT
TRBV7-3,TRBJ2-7,ASSLYPQTDYEQY